This T cell receptor (beta chain) appears in the sequencing data of a study of blood T cell repertoires in COVID-19. The germline V gene encodes CDR1 LNHDA and CDR2 SQIVND (reference sequence). V shed 2 bases and J 9 bases; nucleotides not matched to a gene: 6. This CDR3 has 14 amino acids. Clones were read by immunoSEQ multiplex PCR, and TCRdb kept only the in-frame ones, dropping some. The sample consists of a few hundred thousand clones, around nine tenths of them appearing once. The chain couples TRBV19 to TRBJ2-1; 8 bases line up with TRBD2. This receptor was obtained from a middle-aged woman who had recovered from COVID-19. Source material: PBMCs or T cells enriched from blood (not recorded which). The CDR3 region has the DNA TGTGCCAGTAGTATAAGGCTAGCGGGCTTTGAGCAGTTCTTC. Its protein is CASSIRLAGFEQFF.